The 27 T cell receptor beta chains given below trace back to one sample, sequenced in a study of identical twins. TCRdb re-called the 5' RACE reads through MiXCR, storing one row per CDR3 protein. The data show hundreds of thousands of distinct CDR3 sequences, with approximately 24% seen just once and 2.9% held by the top ten. A further study also used this sample, focusing on T cells expressing NK-cell markers.

Input material: CD4+ T cells sorted from blood. These receptors all stem from a woman younger than 35 in good health.

J is TRBJ1-5 and V is TRBV9; the D is unclear. The CDR3 sequence is 13 residues long. Looked up from germline, CDR1 is SGDLS and CDR2 is YYNGEE. V lost 0 bases to trimming and J lost 4 bases, with 5 bases between them. The CDR3 protein is CASSVEVNQPQHF. The CDR3 nucleotides read TGTGCCAGCAGCGTAGAGGTAAATCAGCCCCAGCATTTT.

This clonotype was seen only a few times. The gene calls are TRBV20-1 and TRBJ2-1, with 7 nucleotides matching TRBD2. Germline V lookup: CDR1 DFQATT, CDR2 SNEGSKA (reference sequence). The V segment lost 4 bases and the J segment 4 bases; nucleotides outside the gene matches: 7. The CDR3 extends over 14 amino acids. CDR3 DNA: TGCAGTGCTATGGCAGCGGGGAGGTACAATGAGCAGTTCTTC. This encodes CSAMAAGRYNEQFF.

The genes are TRBV19 and TRBJ2-2; D gene ambiguous. Germline lookup yields CDR1 LNHDA and CDR2 SQIVND (reference sequence). The CDR3 extends over 13 amino acids. Between the trimmed V and J ends, which lost 5 bases and 4 bases, there was a span of 8 bases. The DNA for the CDR3 is TGTGCCAGTAGTCCCTCGAGCACCGGGGAGCTGTTTTTT. Its protein product is CASSPSSTGELFF.

The rearrangement links TRBV6-1 to TRBJ1-2; D might be TRBD1 (5 bases). Looked up from germline, CDR1 is MNHNS and CDR2 is SASEGT. V gave up 6 bases and J gave up 4 bases, with 24 bases separating them. The CDR3 is 17 amino acids. This chain's CDR3 is CASSPTGVRRASYGYTF. The CDR3 DNA reads TGTGCCAGCAGCCCCACGGGGGTGAGGCGGGCGAGCTATGGCTACACCTTC.

V and J are TRBV6-1 and TRBJ1-5, with a weak D call TRBD1 (5 bases). The CDR3 has 13 amino acids. Trimming removed 4 bases at V and 7 bases at J, with 11 bases between. Germline V gene sequence: CDR1 MNHNS, CDR2 SASEGT. Here the CDR3 DNA reads TGTGCCAGCAGTGGAAGGGGTGCCCAGCCCCAGCATTTT. Amino acids: CASSGRGAQPQHF.

J is TRBJ2-5 and V is TRBV11-3, with 8 bases lining up with TRBD2. In germline, CDR1 is SGHNT, CDR2 YENEEA. The CDR3 length is 15 residues. Losses at the gene ends were 1 base for V and 2 bases for J; bases not matched to a gene: 3. CDR3 nucleotide sequence: TGTGCCAGCAGCTTAGGGGTAGCGGGACAAGAGACCCAGTACTTC. It specifies CASSLGVAGQETQYF.

This clonotype has only a few counts. The chain links TRBV5-1 to TRBJ2-3, with D possibly matching TRBD1 (6 bases). This CDR3 contains 15 residues. The V end lost 2 bases, the J end lost 2 bases, and 12 bases lay between the germline ends. Germline assignment: CDR1 SGHRS and CDR2 YFSETQ. The CDR3 region is CASSLNRVDTDTQYF. CDR3 bases: TGCGCCAGCAGCTTAAACAGGGTTGACACAGATACGCAGTATTTT.

This clonotype was seen more than once but under ten times. This chain uses TRBV20-1 with TRBJ2-6, with D possibly being TRBD2 (6 bases). The CDR3 spans 16 residues. Germline values: CDR1 DFQATT, CDR2 SNEGSKA (reference sequence). V was shortened by 1 base and J by 0 bases, with 10 bases between the two germline ends. The CDR3 DNA sequence: TGCAGTGCTAGAGGGAGGGCCAGCTCTGGGGCCAACGTCCTGACTTTC. Translating it yields CSARGRASSGANVLTF.

The chain uses TRBV3-1 and TRBJ2-1, with 7 bases aligning to TRBD2. CDR1 and CDR2 from the germline V gene are LGHDT and YNNKEL (reference sequence). J lost 7 bases, V lost 1 base, and 7 bases had no gene match. The CDR3 is 15 amino acids. This chain's CDR3 is CASSQGLRGGNEQFF. The CDR3 region has the DNA TGTGCCAGCAGCCAAGGTTTGCGGGGAGGGAATGAGCAGTTCTTC.

The CDR3 DNA follows: TGTGCCTGGAGTGTAATGTTTCGAGGTGGCTACACCTTC. Its protein product is CAWSVMFRGGYTF. The V gene is TRBV30, the J gene TRBJ1-2; no clear D gene. V gave up 0 bases and J gave up 7 bases, with 12 bases separating them. Germline values: CDR1 GTSNPN, CDR2 SVGIG (reference sequence). There are 13 residues in the CDR3.

The gene calls are TRBV6-2 or TRBV6-3 and TRBJ2-7, with 8 bases fitting TRBD2. Trimming took 7 bases from V and 6 from J; bases not matched to a gene: 14. Germline CDR1 MNHEY, CDR2 SVGEGT. The CDR3 is 15 residues long. The DNA of the CDR3 is TGTGCCAGCAAGGGTAGCGGGAAGACTGCTGGCGAGCAGTACTTC. Translation: CASKGSGKTAGEQYF.

The chain links TRBV15 to TRBJ2-6; D ambiguous. V lost 3 bases and J 0 bases, leaving 3 bases between the germline ends. The CDR3 totals 14 residues. The germline V gene encodes CDR1 LNHNV and CDR2 YYDKDF (reference sequence). The DNA of the CDR3 is TGTGCCACCAGCAGTGACTCTGGGGCCAACGTCCTGACTTTC. Amino acids: CATSSDSGANVLTF.

The V call is TRBV29-1, the J call TRBJ2-5; 8 bases map to TRBD2. J was trimmed by 5 bases and V by 3 bases; bases with no gene match: 5. This CDR3 comprises 13 residues. CDR1 SQVTM and CDR2 ANQGSEA come from the germline V gene. CDR3 region: CSVDRAGGETQYF. DNA for the CDR3: TGCAGCGTTGACAGGGCGGGGGGTGAGACCCAGTACTTC.

This clonotype was counted a few times. The J gene is TRBJ1-3, the V gene TRBV5-1; TRBD1 is a possible D gene (5 bases). The V end lost 5 bases, the J end lost 2 bases, and 20 bases lay between the germline ends. CDR1 SGHRS and CDR2 YFSETQ come from the germline V gene. The CDR3 sequence is 17 residues long. CDR3 nucleotides: TGCGCCAGCAGATGGGACGACGCAACCGGCGCTGGAAACACCATATATTTT. Protein sequence: CASRWDDATGAGNTIYF.

In this sample, this clonotype turned up a few times. The chain uses TRBV20-1 and TRBJ2-1; D possibly corresponds to TRBD1 (6 bases). Germline V gives CDR1 DFQATT, CDR2 SNEGSKA (reference sequence). V was trimmed by 3 bases and J by 6 bases, leaving 12 bases between them. The CDR3 contains 13 residues. CDR3 loop: CSASYRVGNEQFF. The CDR3 DNA sequence: TGCAGTGCTAGTTACAGGGTTGGCAATGAGCAGTTCTTC.

This clonotype was observed once. The chain recombines TRBV20-1 with TRBJ2-3; D might be TRBD2 (6 bases). This CDR3 spans 14 amino acids. CDR1 is DFQATT, CDR2 SNEGSKA, per germline (reference sequence). The V end was cut by 3 bases, the J end by 2 bases, with 12 bases between. CDR3 nucleotide sequence: TGCAGTGCTAGTCGCGGGACCGCCACAGATACGCAGTATTTT. Translating gives CSASRGTATDTQYF.

This clonotype showed up just a few times. The chain combines TRBV24-1 with TRBJ2-1, with D perhaps TRBD1 (5 bases). The germline V gene encodes CDR1 KGHDR and CDR2 SFDVKD. The CDR3 is 13 amino acids. Trimming shortened V by 9 bases and J by 4 bases, and 12 bases separated the two germline ends. The CDR3 nucleotides are TGTGCCACCTCGACAGTCCCGTACAATGAGCAGTTCTTC. Translation: CATSTVPYNEQFF.

This clonotype turned up a few times. The chain joins TRBV19 to TRBJ2-1, with 14 bases aligning to TRBD2. The CDR3 sequence is 16 residues long. Germline lookup yields CDR1 LNHDA and CDR2 SQIVND (reference sequence). V was clipped by 7 bases and J by 8 bases; unmatched bases: 10. Here the CDR3 DNA reads TGTGCCAGTACCAGACCGGGGACTAGCGGGAGCTATGAGCAGTTCTTC. It translates to CASTRPGTSGSYEQFF.

The genes are TRBV4-1 and TRBJ2-3; D gene ambiguous. The CDR3 has 16 amino acids. The V gene lost 2 bases and the J gene lost 0 bases, with 12 bases spanning the gap. CDR1 is MGHRA and CDR2 is YSYEKL in the germline V gene. The CDR3 coding sequence is TGCGCCAGCAGCCAAATTAAGTCTTCGAGCACAGATACGCAGTATTTT. Protein sequence: CASSQIKSSSTDTQYF.

The V call is TRBV7-3, the J call TRBJ1-6, with a tentative D call TRBD1 (5 bases). Trimming stripped 5 bases from V and 7 bases from J, with 15 bases between. The CDR3 covers 15 residues. The germline V gene has CDR1 SGHTA and CDR2 FQGTGA. DNA of the CDR3: TGTGCCAGCAGCACGTGGGACTCACCGAATTCACCCCTCCACTTT. Protein sequence: CASSTWDSPNSPLHF. The full variable domain, completed using reference TRBV7-3 and TRBJ1-6, is GAGVSQTPSNKVTEKGKYVELRCDPISGHTALYWYRQSLGQGPEFLIYFQGTGAADDSGLPNDRFFAVRPEGSVSTLKIQRTERGDSAVYLCASSTWDSPNSPLHFGNGTRLTVT.

This clonotype was seen more than once but under ten times. The rearrangement joins TRBV7-9 to TRBJ2-6; D gene unclear. CDR1 SEHNR and CDR2 FQNEAQ come from the germline V gene (reference sequence). Trimming took 11 bases from V and 0 from J, leaving 14 bases between them. The CDR3 is made up of 15 amino acids. The CDR3 DNA is TGTGCCGGCCGTCCGATCATCTCTGGGGCCAACGTCCTGACTTTC. It translates to CAGRPIISGANVLTF.

This clonotype was observed many times. The chain joins TRBV7-9 to TRBJ1-1; maybe TRBD1 (5 bases). CDR3 length: 13 amino acids. V was cut by 8 bases and J by 5 bases, with 15 bases left in between. Germline V gives CDR1 SEHNR, CDR2 FQNEAQ (reference sequence). CDR3 loop: CASSPGGGTEAFF. Here the CDR3 DNA reads TGTGCCAGCTCACCCGGGGGAGGAACTGAAGCTTTCTTT.

This clonotype was detected only a few times. The rearrangement uses TRBV5-1 and TRBJ2-5, with TRBD1 matching 8 bases. Germline trimming cut 0 bases from V and 0 bases from J; bases unmatched to any gene: 1. Germline V gene sequence: CDR1 SGHRS, CDR2 YFSETQ. The CDR3 extends over 15 amino acids. The CDR3 coding sequence is TGCGCCAGCAGCTTGGGACAGGGGTACCAAGAGACCCAGTACTTC. This translates into CASSLGQGYQETQYF.

This clonotype has only a few counts. The CDR3 nucleotides are TGTGCCATCAGTCATCGACAGGATGAAGCTTTCTTT. Its translation: CAISHRQDEAFF. The V and J genes are TRBV10-3 and TRBJ1-1; a weak D match, TRBD1 (6 bases). The CDR3 is 12 amino acids. V was cut by 5 bases and J by 7 bases, with 11 bases left in between. Germline V gene data show CDR1 as ENHRY and CDR2 as SYGVKD.

J is TRBJ1-5 and V is TRBV7-9; D is possibly TRBD1 (5 bases). Trimming left V 5 bases short and J 4 bases short, with 15 bases between. Germline V gene sequence: CDR1 SEHNR, CDR2 FQNEAQ (reference sequence). This CDR3 comprises 15 residues. The CDR3, as DNA: TGTGCCAGCAGCCCAAGGGGAGGGGAGAATCAGCCCCAGCATTTT. This translates into CASSPRGGENQPQHF.

Only a few counts were recorded for this clonotype. The chain carries TRBV29-1 and TRBJ2-5; 7 nucleotides agree with TRBD2. CDR1 is SQVTM, CDR2 ANQGSEA, per germline. Unmatched junction bases numbered 12, after V lost 5 bases and J lost 9 bases. The CDR3 length is 13 residues. This CDR3 reads CSVTLHLLAAQYF. CDR3 DNA: TGCAGCGTTACCCTTCACCTCCTAGCGGCCCAGTACTTC.

This clonotype was counted a few times. V gene TRBV6-6 combines with J gene TRBJ2-7; 11 bases map to TRBD2. V trimming: 11 bases; J trimming: 7 bases; junction bases outside the gene matches: 10. CDR1 MNHNY and CDR2 SVGAGI come from the germline V gene (reference sequence). The CDR3 sequence is 13 residues long. The CDR3 is CAARIAGGWEQYF. CDR3 nucleotide sequence: TGTGCCGCAAGGATAGCGGGAGGGTGGGAGCAGTACTTC.